The 29 T cell receptor beta chains reported below all come from one sample, sequenced in a study of T cell responses to AZD1222 COVID-19 vaccine. The method was immunoSEQ multiplex PCR; TCRdb's version includes in-frame clones alone and lacks a portion of them. The sample contains around 100,000 clones, around 94% of which appear only once. Sample: peripheral blood, taken on day 0 of AZD1222 vaccination. The receptors shown here come from an adult in good health.

The J gene is TRBJ1-5, the V gene TRBV12-3 or TRBV12-4; a possible D gene is TRBD1 (5 bases). The CDR3 has 13 residues. V was clipped by 10 bases and J by 6 bases, with 16 bases between them. CDR3 DNA sequence: TGTGCCACCCAGGGAGGGCTGGGTCAGCCCCAGCATTTT. Protein sequence: CATQGGLGQPQHF.

The V gene is TRBV5-1, the J gene TRBJ2-2; no firm D call. Germline-derived CDR1 and CDR2 are SGHRS and YFSETQ. The CDR3 covers 16 residues. V was pared by 4 bases and J by 0 bases, with 13 bases between. The CDR3 DNA reads as TGCGCCAGCAGCCCTCGGACCCAATCGAACACCGGGGAGCTGTTTTTT. It yields the protein CASSPRTQSNTGELFF.

The chain joins TRBV4-3 to TRBJ1-4; 7 bases align to TRBD1. This CDR3 is 15 amino acids long. Germline CDR1 LGHNA, CDR2 YSLEER. Germline trimming cut 5 bases from V and 4 bases from J; bases unmatched to any gene: 7. This chain's CDR3 is CASSLRQGVNEKLFF. CDR3 nucleotide sequence: TGCGCCAGCAGCTTGAGACAGGGCGTTAATGAAAAACTGTTTTTT.

V is TRBV5-8 and J is TRBJ2-1, with 8 nucleotides matching TRBD1. The CDR3 spans 18 residues. The germline V gene has CDR1 SGHTS and CDR2 YDEGEE. V lost 4 bases and J lost 12; bases outside the gene matches: 24. CDR3 coding DNA: TGTGCCAGCAGCAGGGGGACAGGCGTACTTTTGGCGTACTTTTGGCAGTTCTTC. It encodes CASSRGTGVLLAYFWQFF.

This chain connects TRBV19 to TRBJ1-2, with 9 positions matching TRBD1. The germline gives CDR1 LNHDA, CDR2 SQIVND (reference sequence). The V and J ends lost 3 bases and 8 bases, in that order; junction bases with no gene match: 7. The CDR3 extends over 14 amino acids. DNA for the CDR3: TGTGCCAGTAGTATGCTCGCCGGGACAGGGGGCTACACCTTC. It yields the protein CASSMLAGTGGYTF.

This rearrangement joins TRBV7-9 to TRBJ1-3; possibly TRBD1 for D (6 bases). V lost 5 bases and J 2 bases, leaving 10 bases between the germline ends. Germline V gene data show CDR1 as SEHNR and CDR2 as FQNEAQ (reference sequence). This CDR3 is built from 14 residues. CDR3 loop: CASSQQGPGNTIYF. The CDR3 DNA follows: TGTGCCAGCAGCCAACAGGGCCCTGGAAACACCATATATTTT. The variable domain in full, completed from reference TRBV7-9 and TRBJ1-3, reads DTGVSQNPRHKITKRGQNVTFRCDPISEHNRLYWYRQTLGQGPEFLTYFQNEAQLEKSRLLSDRFSAERPKGSFSTLEIQRTEQGDSAMYLCASSQQGPGNTIYFGEGSWLTVV.

The chain uses TRBV9 and TRBJ1-6; no clear D. Trimming removed 0 bases from V and 9 bases from J, with 19 bases in between. This CDR3 has 17 residues. Germline lookup yields CDR1 SGDLS and CDR2 YYNGEE. The chain's CDR3 is CASSVDPYAIEASPLHF. CDR3 sequence (DNA): TGTGCCAGCAGCGTAGACCCTTACGCGATAGAGGCTTCACCCCTCCACTTT.

In DNA, the CDR3 is TGTGCCAGCAGCTCGGGGACTAGCGACGGTCAGTACTTC. Encoded protein: CASSSGTSDGQYF. V is TRBV11-2 and J is TRBJ2-4, with 10 nucleotides matching TRBD2. CDR1 and CDR2 (germline): SGHAT, FQNNGV. Trimming took 4 bases from V and 12 from J; bases not matched to a gene: 6. The CDR3 extends over 13 amino acids.

V and J are TRBV29-1 and TRBJ2-5; 11 bases align to TRBD1. CDR1 SQVTM and CDR2 ANQGSEA come from the germline V gene. CDR3 length equals 15 residues. The V segment lost 6 bases and the J segment 5 bases; nucleotides outside the gene matches: 11. The CDR3 loop reads CSVPTGTGGVETQYF. The DNA of the CDR3 is TGCAGCGTCCCTACCGGGACAGGGGGAGTGGAGACCCAGTACTTC.

The V gene is TRBV19, the J gene TRBJ1-3; TRBD1 matches 9 bases. The junction had 3 bases not matched to a gene; V was cut back by 3 bases and J by 0 bases. Germline CDR1 and CDR2: LNHDA and SQIVND (reference sequence). There are 16 residues in the CDR3. The CDR3: CASSMGTGFSGNTIYF. The CDR3 coding sequence is TGTGCCAGTAGTATGGGGACAGGGTTCTCTGGAAACACCATATATTTT. The full variable domain, in which reference TRBV19 and TRBJ1-3 provide the parts outside the CDR3, is DGGITQSPKYLFRKEGQNVTLSCEQNLNHDAMYWYRQDPGQGLRLIYYSQIVNDFQKGDIAEGYSVSREKKESFPLTVTSAQKNPTAFYLCASSMGTGFSGNTIYFGEGSWLTVV.

The chain combines TRBV7-9 with TRBJ1-1, with 8 nucleotides matching TRBD1. CDR3 length equals 17 residues. CDR1 and CDR2 (germline): SEHNR, FQNEAQ (reference sequence). V lost 2 bases and J lost 1; bases outside the gene matches: 9. The CDR3 sequence: CASSLSPYGQGNTEAFF. The CDR3 region has the DNA TGTGCCAGCAGCTTATCGCCTTATGGACAGGGGAACACTGAAGCTTTCTTT.

This clone was seen just once. Other nucleotide sequences from this sample produce the same CDR3. The chain couples TRBV4-3 to TRBJ1-2, with D unresolved. Germline CDR1 is LGHNA and CDR2 is YSLEER. The germline V and J ends were trimmed by 1 base and 1 base, with 10 bases remaining between them. This CDR3 has 15 amino acids. CDR3 bases: TGCGCCAGCAGCCAAGGAGGAGCTAATAACTATGGCTACACCTTC. Residues: CASSQGGANNYGYTF.

The J gene is TRBJ2-3, the V gene TRBV2, with TRBD1 as a possible D gene (6 bases). The CDR3 contains 15 residues. V gave up 5 bases and J gave up 0 bases, with 12 bases separating them. From germline, CDR1 is SNHLY and CDR2 FYNNEI. CDR3 coding DNA: TGTGCCAGCAGTTGGTTGGGGGCTAGCACAGATACGCAGTATTTT. As protein: CASSWLGASTDTQYF.

The V gene is TRBV29-1, the J gene TRBJ2-7; 8 bases are a match to TRBD1. This CDR3 has 12 residues. The V gene's germline CDR1 is SQVTM and CDR2 ANQGSEA. V shed 6 bases and J 6 bases; nucleotides not matched to a gene: 7. CDR3 sequence: CSVTGATGEQYF. The CDR3 region has the DNA TGCAGCGTGACAGGGGCTACGGGCGAGCAGTACTTC.

This clone was observed a single time. The V call is TRBV12-5, the J call TRBJ1-2, with no clear D. This CDR3 has 13 amino acids. CDR1 is LGHNT, CDR2 FRNRAP, per germline. With 4 bases removed from V and 3 bases from J, the gap between germline ends came to 9 bases. The CDR3 reads CASGWRADYGYTF. The CDR3 bases are TGTGCTAGTGGTTGGCGGGCCGACTATGGCTACACCTTC.

The chain recombines TRBV7-9 with TRBJ1-4; D is unresolved. The germline V gene encodes CDR1 SEHNR and CDR2 FQNEAQ (reference sequence). V was clipped by 5 bases and J by 7 bases, with 11 bases between them. The CDR3 contains 13 residues. As DNA, the CDR3 is TGTGCCAGCAGCCCATACCCCGTTGAAAAACTGTTTTTT. Translation: CASSPYPVEKLFF.

The J gene is TRBJ2-5, the V gene TRBV6-2 or TRBV6-3; the match to TRBD2 covers 12 bases. From germline, CDR1 is MNHEY and CDR2 SVGEGT. V trimming: 6 bases; J trimming: 4 bases; junction bases outside the gene matches: 15. This CDR3 contains 18 residues. The CDR3 DNA reads TGTGCCAGCAGCCCCACCTTTCTAGCGGGGGGGTTTAGAGAGACCCAGTACTTC. Translating it yields CASSPTFLAGGFRETQYF.

The chain has TRBV18 and TRBJ1-5; D unresolved. This CDR3 contains 13 residues. Germline V lookup: CDR1 KGHSH, CDR2 LQKENI. The germline V and J ends were trimmed by 6 bases and 5 bases, with 11 bases remaining between them. CDR3 coding DNA: TGTGCCAGCTCCCTTGGGAACGATCAGCCCCAGCATTTT. It yields the protein CASSLGNDQPQHF.

The J gene is TRBJ1-2, the V gene TRBV6-1; D unresolved. This CDR3 is built from 13 residues. Germline-derived CDR1 and CDR2 are MNHNS and SASEGT. Deletions cut 1 base from V and 5 bases from J, with 8 bases between. The CDR3 reads CASSEVTAYGYTF. DNA of the CDR3: TGTGCCAGCAGTGAAGTGACGGCTTATGGCTACACCTTC.

This chain's CDR3 is CASSIQGASDEQYF. DNA for the CDR3: TGTGCCAGTAGTATTCAGGGGGCGAGTGACGAGCAGTACTTC. The V gene is TRBV19, the J gene TRBJ2-7, with TRBD1 matching 8 bases. This CDR3 region has 14 residues. Germline V CDR1 and CDR2: LNHDA, SQIVND (reference sequence). The junction had 6 bases not matched to a gene; V was cut back by 3 bases and J by 5 bases.

CDR3 DNA sequence: TGTGCCAGCAGTCGGACAGGGAAGCGGGTGACTGAAGCTTTCTTT. This codes for CASSRTGKRVTEAFF. The J gene is TRBJ1-1, the V gene TRBV6-5; TRBD1 aligns across 8 bases. The germline CDR1 and CDR2 sequences are MNHEY and SVGAGI. J gave up 5 bases and V 5 bases, and 10 bases lay outside the gene matches. This CDR3 has 15 residues.

The chain combines TRBV14 with TRBJ1-2; tentatively, D is TRBD1 (6 bases). Germline V lookup: CDR1 SGHDN, CDR2 FVKESK. The CDR3 consists of 16 residues. V lost 0 bases to trimming and J lost 7 bases, with 18 bases between them. CDR3 protein: CASSQDTGGHGGGYTF. The DNA for the CDR3 is TGTGCCAGCAGCCAAGATACTGGGGGACACGGCGGTGGCTACACCTTC.

This chain joins TRBV2 and TRBJ1-5; 7 bases agree with TRBD1. V trimming: 6 bases; J trimming: 2 bases; junction bases outside the gene matches: 7. There are 15 residues in the CDR3. Germline V lookup: CDR1 SNHLY, CDR2 FYNNEI. Here the CDR3 reads CASSLQGMGNQPQHF. CDR3 sequence (DNA): TGTGCCAGCAGCCTACAGGGGATGGGCAATCAGCCCCAGCATTTT.

The rearrangement uses TRBV9 and TRBJ1-6; D call uncertain. Germline V gene sequence: CDR1 SGDLS, CDR2 YYNGEE. The CDR3 covers 17 residues. The V and J ends lost 0 bases and 8 bases respectively, with 18 bases between them. CDR3 in DNA: TGTGCCAGCAGCGTAGCACCCGGCAATGGAGATGATTCACCCCTCCACTTT. Its translation: CASSVAPGNGDDSPLHF.

V is TRBV7-9 and J is TRBJ2-2, with 12 bases lining up with TRBD2. With 7 bases clipped from V and 6 bases from J, the junction kept 15 bases outside the gene matches. Germline CDR1 and CDR2: SEHNR and FQNEAQ (reference sequence). The length of the CDR3 is 18 residues. This CDR3 is CASNTASSGGAIPGELFF. The CDR3 DNA follows: TGTGCCAGCAATACCGCGTCTAGCGGGGGGGCGATACCCGGGGAGCTGTTTTTT.

In the case of this clone: The junction departs from the called germline gene at one end, perhaps through a read error. The V call is TRBV5-1, the J call TRBJ1-2, with 9 positions matching TRBD1. CDR1 and CDR2 from the germline V gene are SGHRS and YFSETQ. CDR3 size: 16 residues. The CDR3 loop is CASSPWTGVANYGYTF. The CDR3 nucleotides are TGCGCCAGCAGCCCGTGGACAGGGGTAGCTAATTATGGCTACACCTTC.

The chain couples TRBV4-3 to TRBJ1-2, with 7 bases that match TRBD1. The CDR3 is made up of 14 amino acids. Germline values: CDR1 LGHNA, CDR2 YSLEER. With 1 base clipped from V and 5 bases from J, the junction kept 4 bases outside the gene matches. The CDR3, as DNA: TGCGCCAGCAGCCAAGGCAGGGGGGTATATGGCTACACCTTC. It encodes CASSQGRGVYGYTF.

The chain couples TRBV5-1 to TRBJ1-4; D is undetermined. Deletions cut 0 bases from V and 6 bases from J, with 12 bases between. Germline loops: CDR1 SGHRS, CDR2 YFSETQ. The CDR3 sequence is 15 residues long. CDR3: CASSLAASADEKLFF. In DNA form, the CDR3 reads TGCGCCAGCAGCTTGGCCGCCAGCGCAGATGAAAAACTGTTTTTT.

V is TRBV5-4 and J is TRBJ2-7, with 10 positions matching TRBD2. CDR3 length equals 14 residues. CDR1 and CDR2 (germline): SGHNT, YYREEE (reference sequence). The V gene end was trimmed by 5 bases and the J gene end by 0 bases; junction bases not matched to a gene: 2. The CDR3 region is CASRLAGGSYEQYF. The DNA for the CDR3 is TGTGCCAGCAGATTAGCGGGAGGCTCCTACGAGCAGTACTTC.